Sequencing of this T cell receptor beta chain was carried out in a study of T cell responses to AZD1222 COVID-19 vaccine. Study-wide points: Close to half of spike-specific TCRs reportedly recognize unmutated variant regions. A rise in Spike-specific TCR breadth and depth followed two AZD1222 doses. The sample set comprised mostly white British donors with more females, and clonal diversity was possibly underestimated.

The V end lost 4 bases, the J end lost 2 bases, and 21 bases lay between the germline ends. Germline V gives CDR1 LGHNT, CDR2 FRNRAP. The CDR3 has 17 residues. About this clone itself: The antigen is undetermined.

Assay used: immunoSEQ multiplex PCR; TCRdb lists only in-frame clones, some missing. Found here are 150,000 to 200,000 clones, 92% of them singletons; the top ten hold 4.4%. This rearrangement joins TRBV12-5 to TRBJ2-7, with D possibly matching TRBD1 (6 bases). This TCR was recovered from an adult in good health. The sequencing used peripheral blood, collected on day 0 of MenACWY control vaccination. The CDR3 DNA follows: TGTGCTAGTGGTTCCCCCGCCCGGGACATAACAACCTACGAGCAGTACTTC. It is translated as CASGSPARDITTYEQYF.